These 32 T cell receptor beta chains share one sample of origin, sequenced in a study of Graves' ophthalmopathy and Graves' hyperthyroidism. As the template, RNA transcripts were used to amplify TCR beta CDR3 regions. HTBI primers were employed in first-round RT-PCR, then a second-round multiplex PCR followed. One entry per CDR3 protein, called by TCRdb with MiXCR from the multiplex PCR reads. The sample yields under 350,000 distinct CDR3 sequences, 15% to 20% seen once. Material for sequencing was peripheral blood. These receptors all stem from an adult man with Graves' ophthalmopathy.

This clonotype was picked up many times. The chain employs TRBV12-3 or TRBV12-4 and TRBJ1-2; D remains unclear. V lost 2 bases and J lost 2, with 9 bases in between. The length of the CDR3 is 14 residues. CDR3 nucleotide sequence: TGTGCCAGCAGTTTATCACGTTGGAACTATGGCTACACCTTC. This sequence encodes CASSLSRWNYGYTF.

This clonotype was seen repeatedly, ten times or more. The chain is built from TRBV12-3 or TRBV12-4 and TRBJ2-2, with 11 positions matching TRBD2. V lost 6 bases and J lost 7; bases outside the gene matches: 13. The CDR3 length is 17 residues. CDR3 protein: CASSPTSGIGSGGELFF. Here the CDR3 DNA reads TGTGCCAGCAGCCCGACTAGCGGGATAGGGTCCGGCGGGGAGCTGTTTTTT.

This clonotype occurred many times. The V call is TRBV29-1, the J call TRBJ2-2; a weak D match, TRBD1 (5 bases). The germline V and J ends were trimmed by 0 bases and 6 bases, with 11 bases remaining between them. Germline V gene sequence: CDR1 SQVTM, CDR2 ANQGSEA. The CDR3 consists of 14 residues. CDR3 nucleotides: TGCAGCGTTGAAGACAGGGCTGGAGCCGGGGAGCTGTTTTTT. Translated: CSVEDRAGAGELFF.

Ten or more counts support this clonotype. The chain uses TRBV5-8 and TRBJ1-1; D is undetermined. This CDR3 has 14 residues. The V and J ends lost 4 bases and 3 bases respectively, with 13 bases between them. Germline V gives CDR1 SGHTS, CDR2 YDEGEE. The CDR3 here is CASSPRALDTEAFF. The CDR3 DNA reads TGTGCCAGCAGCCCCCGGGCCCTGGACACTGAAGCTTTCTTT.

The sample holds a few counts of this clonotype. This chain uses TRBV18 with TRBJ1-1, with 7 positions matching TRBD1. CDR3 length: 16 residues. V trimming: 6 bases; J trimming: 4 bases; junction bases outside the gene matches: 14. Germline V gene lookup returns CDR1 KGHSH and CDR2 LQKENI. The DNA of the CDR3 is TGTGCCAGCTCCAGGGGAGGAGGGGGCCTTGGCACTGAAGCTTTCTTT. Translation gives CASSRGGGGLGTEAFF.

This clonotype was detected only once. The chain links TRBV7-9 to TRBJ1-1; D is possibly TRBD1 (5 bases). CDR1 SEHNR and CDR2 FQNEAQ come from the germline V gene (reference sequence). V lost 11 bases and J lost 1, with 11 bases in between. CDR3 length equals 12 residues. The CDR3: CAGQGSNTEAFF. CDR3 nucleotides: TGTGCCGGCCAGGGATCGAACACTGAAGCTTTCTTT.

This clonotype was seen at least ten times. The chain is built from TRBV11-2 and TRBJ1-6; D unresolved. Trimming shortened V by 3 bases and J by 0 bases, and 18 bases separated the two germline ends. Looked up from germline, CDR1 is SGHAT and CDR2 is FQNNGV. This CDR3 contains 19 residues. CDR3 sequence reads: CASSFPPGGGSSYNSPLHF. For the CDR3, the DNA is TGTGCCAGCAGCTTCCCCCCAGGTGGAGGGAGCTCCTATAATTCACCCCTCCACTTT.

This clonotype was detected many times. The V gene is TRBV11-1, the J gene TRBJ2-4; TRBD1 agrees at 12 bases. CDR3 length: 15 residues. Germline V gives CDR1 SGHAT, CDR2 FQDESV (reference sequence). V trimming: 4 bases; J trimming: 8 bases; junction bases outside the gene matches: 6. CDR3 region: CASSSPGTGGDIQYF. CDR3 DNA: TGTGCCAGCAGCTCCCCCGGGACAGGGGGCGACATTCAGTACTTC.

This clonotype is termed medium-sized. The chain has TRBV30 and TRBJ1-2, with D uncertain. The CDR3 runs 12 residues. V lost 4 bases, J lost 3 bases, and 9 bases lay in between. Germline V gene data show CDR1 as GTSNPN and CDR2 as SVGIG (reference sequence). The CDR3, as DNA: TGTGCCTGGACCCCGGGGTACTATGGCTACACCTTC. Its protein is CAWTPGYYGYTF.

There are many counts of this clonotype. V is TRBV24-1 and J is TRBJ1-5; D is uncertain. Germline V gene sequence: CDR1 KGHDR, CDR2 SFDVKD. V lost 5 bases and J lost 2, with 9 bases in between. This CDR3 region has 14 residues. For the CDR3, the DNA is TGTGCCACCAGTGTCCAGGTTCGCAATCAGCCCCAGCATTTT. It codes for CATSVQVRNQPQHF.

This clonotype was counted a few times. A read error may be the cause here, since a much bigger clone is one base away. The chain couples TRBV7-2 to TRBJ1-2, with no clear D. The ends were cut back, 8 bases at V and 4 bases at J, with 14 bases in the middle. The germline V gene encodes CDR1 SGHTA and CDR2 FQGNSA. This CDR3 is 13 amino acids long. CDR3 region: CASRPESFYGYTF. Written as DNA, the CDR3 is TGTGCCAGCCGACCTGAGTCTTTCTATGGCTACACCTTC.

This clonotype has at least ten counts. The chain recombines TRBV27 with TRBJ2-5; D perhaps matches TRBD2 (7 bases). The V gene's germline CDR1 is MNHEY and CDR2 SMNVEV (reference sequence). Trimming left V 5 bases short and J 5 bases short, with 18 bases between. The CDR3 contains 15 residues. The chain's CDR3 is CASSRVRGGAETQYF. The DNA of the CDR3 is TGTGCCAGCAGTCGTGTAAGGGGGGGCGCCGAGACCCAGTACTTC.

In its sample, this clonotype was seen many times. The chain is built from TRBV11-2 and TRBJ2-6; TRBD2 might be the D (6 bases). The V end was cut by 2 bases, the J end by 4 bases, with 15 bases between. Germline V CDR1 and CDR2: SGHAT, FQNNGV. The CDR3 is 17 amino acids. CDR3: CASSLLGGAAGANVLTF. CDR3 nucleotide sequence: TGTGCCAGCAGCTTATTAGGCGGGGCAGCCGGGGCCAACGTCCTGACTTTC.

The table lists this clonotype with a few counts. DNA of the CDR3: TGCGCCAGCAGCCAAGGTGGCCACAGGGGGCGCCGTTTCTATGGCTACACCTTC. Amino acids: CASSQGGHRGRRFYGYTF. This chain joins TRBV4-3 and TRBJ1-2; 9 bases fit TRBD1. This CDR3 is built from 18 residues. Germline V gene sequence: CDR1 LGHNA, CDR2 YSLEER. Trimming removed 1 base from V and 4 bases from J; junction bases left unmatched: 13.

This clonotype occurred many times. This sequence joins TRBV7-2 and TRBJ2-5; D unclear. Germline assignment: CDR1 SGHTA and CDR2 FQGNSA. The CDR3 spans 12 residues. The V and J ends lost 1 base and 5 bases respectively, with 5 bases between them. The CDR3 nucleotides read TGTGCCAGCAGCTTAGTCTCGGAGACCCAGTACTTC. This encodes CASSLVSETQYF.

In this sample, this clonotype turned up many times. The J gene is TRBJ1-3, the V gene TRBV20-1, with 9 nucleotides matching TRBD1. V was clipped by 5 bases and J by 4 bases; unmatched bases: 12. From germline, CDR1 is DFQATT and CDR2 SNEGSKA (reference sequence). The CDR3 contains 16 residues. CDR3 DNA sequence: TGCAGTGCTTTCTTTCCGGGACAGGGTGCAGGAAACACCATATATTTT. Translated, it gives CSAFFPGQGAGNTIYF.

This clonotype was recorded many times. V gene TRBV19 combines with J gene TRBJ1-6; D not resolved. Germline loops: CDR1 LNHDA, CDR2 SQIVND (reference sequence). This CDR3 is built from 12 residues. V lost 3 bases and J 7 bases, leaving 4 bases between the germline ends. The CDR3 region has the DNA TGTGCCAGTAGTATCACGAATTCACCCCTCCACTTT. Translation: CASSITNSPLHF.

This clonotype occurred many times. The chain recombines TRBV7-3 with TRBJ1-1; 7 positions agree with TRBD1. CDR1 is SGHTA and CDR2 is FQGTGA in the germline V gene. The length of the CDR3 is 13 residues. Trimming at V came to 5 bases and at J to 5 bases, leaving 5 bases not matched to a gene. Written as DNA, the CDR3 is TGTGCCAGCAGCCGGGACAGAAGTACTGAAGCTTTCTTT. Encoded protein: CASSRDRSTEAFF.

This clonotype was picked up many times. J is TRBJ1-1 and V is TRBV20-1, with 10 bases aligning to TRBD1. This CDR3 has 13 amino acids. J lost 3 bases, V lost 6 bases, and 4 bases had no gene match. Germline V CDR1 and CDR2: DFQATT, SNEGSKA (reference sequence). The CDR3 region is CSALGQGHTEAFF. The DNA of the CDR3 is TGCAGTGCCCTGGGACAGGGGCACACTGAAGCTTTCTTT.

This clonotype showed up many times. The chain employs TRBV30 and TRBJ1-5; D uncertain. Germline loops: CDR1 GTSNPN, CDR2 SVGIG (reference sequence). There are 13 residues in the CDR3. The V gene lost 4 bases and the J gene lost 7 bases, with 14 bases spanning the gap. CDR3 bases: TGTGCCTGGACCCCGAGGATAGGGCAGCCCCAGCATTTT. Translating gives CAWTPRIGQPQHF.

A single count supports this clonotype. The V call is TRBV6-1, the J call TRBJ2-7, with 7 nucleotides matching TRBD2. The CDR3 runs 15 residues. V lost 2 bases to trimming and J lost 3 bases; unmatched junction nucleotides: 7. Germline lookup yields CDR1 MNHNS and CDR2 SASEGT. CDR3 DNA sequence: TGTGCCAGCAGTGAACGAGCGGGAAGGCTCTACGAGCAGTACTTC. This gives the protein CASSERAGRLYEQYF.

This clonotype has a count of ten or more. CDR3 amino acids: CASSWGVGNTIYF. CDR3 nucleotide sequence: TGTGCCAGCAGTTGGGGGGTCGGAAACACCATATATTTT. This chain joins TRBV6-5 and TRBJ1-3; perhaps TRBD1 as D (5 bases). The CDR3 is made up of 13 amino acids. The ends were cut back, 4 bases at V and 4 bases at J, with 8 bases in the middle. CDR1 and CDR2 (germline): MNHEY, SVGAGI.

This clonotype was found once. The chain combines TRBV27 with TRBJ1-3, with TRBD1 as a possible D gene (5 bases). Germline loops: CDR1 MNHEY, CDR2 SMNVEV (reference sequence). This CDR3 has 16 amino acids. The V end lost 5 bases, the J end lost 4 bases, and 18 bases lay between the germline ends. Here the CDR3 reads CASSLTLGTVGNTIYF. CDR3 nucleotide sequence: TGTGCCAGCAGTCTAACCCTCGGGACTGTCGGAAACACCATATATTTT.

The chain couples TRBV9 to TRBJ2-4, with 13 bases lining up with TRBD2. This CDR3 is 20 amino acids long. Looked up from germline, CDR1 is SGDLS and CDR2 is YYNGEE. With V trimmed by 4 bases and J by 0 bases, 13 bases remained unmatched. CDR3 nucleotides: TGTGCCAGCAGCCCCGGGGGGGGACTAGCGGGGTCCCTAGCCAAAAACATTCAGTACTTC. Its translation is CASSPGGGLAGSLAKNIQYF.

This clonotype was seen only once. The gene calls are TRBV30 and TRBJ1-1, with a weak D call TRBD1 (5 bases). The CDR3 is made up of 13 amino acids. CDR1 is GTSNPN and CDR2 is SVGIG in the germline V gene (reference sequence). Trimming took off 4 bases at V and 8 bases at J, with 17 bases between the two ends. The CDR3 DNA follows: TGTGCCTGGAACCAGGGCCTTCAAGAAGAAGCTTTCTTT. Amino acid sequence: CAWNQGLQEEAFF. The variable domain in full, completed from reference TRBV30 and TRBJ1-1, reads SQTIHQWPATLVQPVGSPLSLECTVEGTSNPNLYWYRQAAGRGLQLLFYSVGIGQISSEVPQNLSASRPQDRQFILSSKKLLLSDSGFYLCAWNQGLQEEAFFGQGTRLTVV.

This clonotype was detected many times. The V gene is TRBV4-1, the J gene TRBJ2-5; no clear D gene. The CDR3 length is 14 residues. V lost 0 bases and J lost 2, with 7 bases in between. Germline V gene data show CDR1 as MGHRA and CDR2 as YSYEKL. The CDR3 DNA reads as TGCGCCAGCAGCCAAGAATCAGCGCAAGAGACCCAGTACTTC. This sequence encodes CASSQESAQETQYF.

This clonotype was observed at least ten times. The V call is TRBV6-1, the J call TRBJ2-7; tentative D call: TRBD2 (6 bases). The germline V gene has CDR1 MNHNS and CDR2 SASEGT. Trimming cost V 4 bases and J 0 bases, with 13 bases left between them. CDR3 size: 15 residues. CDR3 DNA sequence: TGTGCCAGCAGTGTGGAGGGGACGGTCTCCTACGAGCAGTACTTC. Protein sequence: CASSVEGTVSYEQYF.

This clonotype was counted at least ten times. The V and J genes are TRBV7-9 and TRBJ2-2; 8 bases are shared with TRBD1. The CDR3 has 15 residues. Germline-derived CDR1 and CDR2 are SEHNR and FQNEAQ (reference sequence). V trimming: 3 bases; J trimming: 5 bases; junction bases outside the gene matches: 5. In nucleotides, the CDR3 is TGTGCCAGCAGCTTCCAGGACAGGGCGACCGGGGAGCTGTTTTTT. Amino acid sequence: CASSFQDRATGELFF.

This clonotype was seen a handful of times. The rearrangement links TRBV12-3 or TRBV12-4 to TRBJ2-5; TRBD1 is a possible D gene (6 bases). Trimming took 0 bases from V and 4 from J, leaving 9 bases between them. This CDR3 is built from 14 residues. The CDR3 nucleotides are TGTGCCAGCAGTTTAGCGACAGGTGGAGAGACCCAGTACTTC. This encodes CASSLATGGETQYF.

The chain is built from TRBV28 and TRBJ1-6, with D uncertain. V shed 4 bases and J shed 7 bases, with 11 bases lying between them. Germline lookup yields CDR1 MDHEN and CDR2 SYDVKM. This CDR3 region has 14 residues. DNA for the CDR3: TGTGCCAGCAGTTGGCGTAGGCTCAATTCACCCCTCCACTTT. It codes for CASSWRRLNSPLHF.

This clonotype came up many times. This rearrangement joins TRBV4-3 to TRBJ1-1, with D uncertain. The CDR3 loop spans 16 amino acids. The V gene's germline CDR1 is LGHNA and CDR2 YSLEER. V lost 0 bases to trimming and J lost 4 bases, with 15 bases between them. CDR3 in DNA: TGCGCCAGCAGCCAAGATATTCCGGGATTGGCCACTGAAGCTTTCTTT. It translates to CASSQDIPGLATEAFF.

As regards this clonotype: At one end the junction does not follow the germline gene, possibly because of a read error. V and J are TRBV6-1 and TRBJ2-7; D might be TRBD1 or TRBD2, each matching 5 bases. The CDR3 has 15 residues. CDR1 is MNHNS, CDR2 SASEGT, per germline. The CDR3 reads CAISEAQGRSYEQYF. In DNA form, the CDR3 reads TGTGCCATCAGTGAAGCCCAGGGACGCTCCTACGAGCAGTACTTC.